Sequencing of this T cell receptor (beta chain) was carried out in a study of T cells in Graves' hyperthyroidism and ophthalmopathy. Not enrolled were patients with uncontrolled infection, other autoimmune disease, pregnancy or lactation. For the diagnoses, clinical symptoms, serum thyroxine and TRAb, thyroid ultrasound and orbital computed tomography were used. Fresh peripheral blood, roughly 9.3 ml, was the source of the PBMCs. There were TCR beta CDR3 regions amplified from RNA transcripts. Primed by the HTBI set, a first-round RT-PCR was run on the TCR CDR3. TCRdb used MiXCR to reprocess the multiplex PCR reads, holding one entry per CDR3 protein. This repertoire shows over 300,000 distinct CDR3 sequences, roughly 14% found once; its top ten account for roughly 9.6%. Notes on the study in general: Ophthalmopathy was predicted by the model a median of about 6.5 months ahead of onset.

The table lists this clonotype with a few counts. The antigen remains undetermined. The CDR3 has 17 residues. Germline V gives CDR1 LNHNV, CDR2 YYDKDF (reference sequence). The V segment lost 6 bases and the J segment 3 bases; nucleotides outside the gene matches: 9. The clonotype originates from a woman aged 55 to 70 with Graves' hyperthyroidism. Sequencing was done on a sample of blood. This chain joins TRBV15 and TRBJ2-3, with 13 positions matching TRBD2. The CDR3 DNA reads TGTGCCACCAGAAGTTTGGGACTAGCGGGAATAACAGATACGCAGTATTTT. It codes for CATRSLGLAGITDTQYF.